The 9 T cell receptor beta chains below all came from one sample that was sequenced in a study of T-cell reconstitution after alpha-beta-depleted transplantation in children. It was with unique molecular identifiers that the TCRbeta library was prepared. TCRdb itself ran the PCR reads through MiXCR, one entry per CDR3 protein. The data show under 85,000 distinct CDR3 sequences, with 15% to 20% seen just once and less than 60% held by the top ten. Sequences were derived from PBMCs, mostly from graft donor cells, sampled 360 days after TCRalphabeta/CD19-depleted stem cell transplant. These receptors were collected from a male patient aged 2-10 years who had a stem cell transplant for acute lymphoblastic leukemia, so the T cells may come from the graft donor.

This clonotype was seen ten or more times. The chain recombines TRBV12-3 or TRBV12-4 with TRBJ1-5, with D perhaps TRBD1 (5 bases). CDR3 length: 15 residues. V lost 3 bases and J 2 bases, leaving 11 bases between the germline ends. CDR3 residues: CASSLRGPGNQPQHF. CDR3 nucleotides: TGTGCCAGCAGTTTGAGGGGACCGGGCAATCAGCCCCAGCATTTT.

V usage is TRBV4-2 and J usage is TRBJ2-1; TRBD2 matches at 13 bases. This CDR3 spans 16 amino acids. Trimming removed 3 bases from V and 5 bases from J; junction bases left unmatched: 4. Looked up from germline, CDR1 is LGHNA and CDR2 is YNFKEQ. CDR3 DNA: TGTGCCAGCAGCCACGGACTAGCGGGAGCAGACAATGAGCAGTTCTTC. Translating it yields CASSHGLAGADNEQFF.

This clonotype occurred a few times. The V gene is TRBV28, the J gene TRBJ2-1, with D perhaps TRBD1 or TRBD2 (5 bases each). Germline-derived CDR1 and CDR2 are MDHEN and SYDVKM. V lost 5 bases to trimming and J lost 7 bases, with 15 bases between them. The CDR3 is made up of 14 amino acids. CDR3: CASSPGTWGNEQFF. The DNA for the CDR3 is TGTGCCAGCAGTCCCGGAACCTGGGGGAATGAGCAGTTCTTC.

The CDR3: CSARESRRFGLETQYF. CDR3 coding DNA: TGCAGTGCTAGAGAATCGAGGAGGTTTGGGTTAGAGACCCAGTACTTC. The chain has TRBV20-1 and TRBJ2-5; weak D call: TRBD2 (5 bases). The CDR3 is 16 amino acids. V gave up 0 bases and J gave up 4 bases, with 18 bases separating them. The germline CDR1 and CDR2 sequences are DFQATT and SNEGSKA (reference sequence).

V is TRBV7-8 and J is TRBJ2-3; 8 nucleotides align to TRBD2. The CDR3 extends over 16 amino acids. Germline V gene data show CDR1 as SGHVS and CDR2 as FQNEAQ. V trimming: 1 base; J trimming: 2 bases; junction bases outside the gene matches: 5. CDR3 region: CASSLDPGLVTDTQYF. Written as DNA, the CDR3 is TGTGCCAGCAGCTTAGATCCGGGACTAGTCACAGATACGCAGTATTTT.

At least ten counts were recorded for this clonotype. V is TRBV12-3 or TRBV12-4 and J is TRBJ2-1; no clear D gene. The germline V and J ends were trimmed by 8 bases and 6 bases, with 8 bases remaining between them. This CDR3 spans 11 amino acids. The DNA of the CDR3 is TGTGCCAGCCTTGCGACCAATGAGCAGTTCTTC. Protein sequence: CASLATNEQFF.

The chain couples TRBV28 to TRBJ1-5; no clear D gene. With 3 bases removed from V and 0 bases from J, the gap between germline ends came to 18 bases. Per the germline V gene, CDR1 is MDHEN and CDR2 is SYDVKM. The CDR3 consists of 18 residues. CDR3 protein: CASSFPTASTYSNQPQHF. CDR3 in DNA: TGTGCCAGCAGTTTCCCTACCGCGAGCACATATAGCAATCAGCCCCAGCATTTT. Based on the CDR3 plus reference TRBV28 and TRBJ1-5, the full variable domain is DVKVTQSSRYLVKRTGEKVFLECVQDMDHENMFWYRQDPGLGLRLIYFSYDVKMKEKGDIPEGYSVSREKKERFSLILESASTNQTSMYLCASSFPTASTYSNQPQHFGDGTRLSIL.

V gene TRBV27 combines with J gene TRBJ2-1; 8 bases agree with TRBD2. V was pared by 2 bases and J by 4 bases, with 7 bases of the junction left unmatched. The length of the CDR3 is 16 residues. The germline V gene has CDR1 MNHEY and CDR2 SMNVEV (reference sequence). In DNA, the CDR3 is TGTGCCAGCAGTTTAGCCAGCGGGAGATTTTACAATGAGCAGTTCTTC. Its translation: CASSLASGRFYNEQFF.

The DNA for the CDR3 is TGTGCCAGCAGAAAAGCGGGAGTGGGGCACTACGAGCAGTACTTC. Protein product: CASRKAGVGHYEQYF. The rearrangement uses TRBV6-1 and TRBJ2-7; 8 positions agree with TRBD2. The CDR3 covers 15 residues. From germline, CDR1 is MNHNS and CDR2 SASEGT. The ends lost 6 bases at V and 3 bases at J; junction bases unmatched: 10.